Below are 24 T cell receptor beta chains sequenced from a single sample in a study of blood T cell repertoires in COVID-19. Only in-frame clones appear in the TCRdb table, and some are missing; sequencing was by immunoSEQ multiplex PCR. The sample consists of around 250,000 clones, 70% to 90% of them appearing once. The sequencing input was PBMCs or T cells enriched from blood (not recorded which). The source of these receptors is a woman aged 45-65 years who had recovered from COVID-19.

V usage is TRBV6-6 and J usage is TRBJ1-6, with D unclear. CDR1 is MNHNY, CDR2 SVGAGI, per germline (reference sequence). The ends were cut back, 2 bases at V and 9 bases at J, with 11 bases in the middle. The CDR3 runs 14 residues. DNA of the CDR3: TGTGCCAGCAGTTACGGGCCTCCCGGTTCACCCCTCCACTTT. It specifies CASSYGPPGSPLHF.

This clone was counted once. The chain recombines TRBV2 with TRBJ1-4; D is unresolved. Trimming stripped 6 bases from V and 8 bases from J, with 16 bases between. The CDR3 spans 14 residues. CDR1 and CDR2 from the germline V gene are SNHLY and FYNNEI. CDR3: CASRARAMVEKLFF. CDR3 bases: TGTGCCAGCAGGGCGAGGGCTATGGTGGAAAAACTGTTTTTT.

The rearrangement joins TRBV24-1 to TRBJ2-4; a possible D gene is TRBD2 (5 bases). The CDR3 loop spans 14 amino acids. Trimming shortened V by 0 bases and J by 6 bases, and 8 bases separated the two germline ends. Germline loops: CDR1 KGHDR, CDR2 SFDVKD. CDR3 residues: CATSDLGLLNIQYF. CDR3 in DNA: TGTGCCACCAGTGATTTGGGACTGTTAAACATTCAGTACTTC.

The chain is built from TRBV24-1 and TRBJ1-5; TRBD1 matches 11 bases. The length of the CDR3 is 16 residues. CDR1 is KGHDR and CDR2 is SFDVKD in the germline V gene. The V gene end was trimmed by 2 bases and the J gene end by 5 bases; junction bases not matched to a gene: 4. The CDR3 sequence: CATSDSRTGGHQPQHF. CDR3 nucleotide sequence: TGTGCCACCAGTGATTCCCGGACAGGGGGCCATCAGCCCCAGCATTTT.

The rearrangement joins TRBV28 to TRBJ1-5; 9 bases fit TRBD1. J lost 7 bases, V lost 6 bases, and 13 bases had no gene match. The CDR3 length is 16 residues. Germline lookup yields CDR1 MDHEN and CDR2 SYDVKM. The CDR3 DNA follows: TGTGCCAGCAGAAACCAGGGGACAGGGAGACGGCAGCCCCAGCATTTT. Protein sequence: CASRNQGTGRRQPQHF.

V is TRBV6-5 and J is TRBJ1-3, with 9 bases identical to TRBD1. Trimming took 2 bases from V and 3 from J; bases not matched to a gene: 2. The CDR3 is 15 residues long. Germline-derived CDR1 and CDR2 are MNHEY and SVGAGI. This CDR3 reads CASSYGTGSGNTIYF. CDR3 coding DNA: TGTGCCAGCAGTTACGGGACAGGGAGTGGAAACACCATATATTTT.

V and J are TRBV7-9 and TRBJ2-2; no reliable D call. The CDR3 runs 11 residues. Germline values: CDR1 SEHNR, CDR2 FQNEAQ (reference sequence). Trimming took off 5 bases at V and 5 bases at J, with 3 bases between the two ends. CDR3 in DNA: TGTGCCAGCAGCGTAACCGGGGAGCTGTTTTTT. Amino acids: CASSVTGELFF.

This rearrangement joins TRBV28 to TRBJ2-7, with D perhaps TRBD1 (5 bases). CDR3 length: 13 residues. With 4 bases removed from V and 5 bases from J, the gap between germline ends came to 12 bases. CDR1 MDHEN and CDR2 SYDVKM come from the germline V gene. The CDR3 nucleotides are TGTGCCAGCAGTTCACAGGTATCCGACGAGCAGTACTTC. Residues: CASSSQVSDEQYF.

The rearrangement links TRBV19 to TRBJ2-6; D unclear. The CDR3 spans 14 residues. Germline assignment: CDR1 LNHDA and CDR2 SQIVND (reference sequence). V was clipped by 7 bases and J by 2 bases, with 9 bases between them. DNA of the CDR3: TGTGCCAGTACTAGTGGTGCTGGGGCCAACGTCCTGACTTTC. As protein: CASTSGAGANVLTF.

This clone has just one count. The J gene is TRBJ2-7, the V gene TRBV2; a weak D match, TRBD1 (5 bases). The V gene lost 6 bases and the J gene lost 6 bases, with 9 bases spanning the gap. The CDR3 consists of 11 residues. Germline V lookup: CDR1 SNHLY, CDR2 FYNNEI. The chain's CDR3 is CASSQGGEQYF. In nucleotides, the CDR3 is TGTGCCAGCAGCCAGGGCGGCGAGCAGTACTTC.

The chain recombines TRBV10-1 with TRBJ2-7, with 10 bases matching TRBD2. Looked up from germline, CDR1 is WNHNN and CDR2 is SYGVQD (reference sequence). The ends lost 2 bases at V and 3 bases at J; junction bases unmatched: 16. CDR3 length equals 19 residues. This chain's CDR3 is CASSEGTSENTRAVYEQYF. The CDR3 coding sequence is TGCGCCAGCAGTGAGGGGACTAGCGAGAACACCCGGGCGGTCTACGAGCAGTACTTC.

This sequence joins TRBV9 and TRBJ1-1; no clear D gene. Trimming cost V 2 bases and J 10 bases, with 27 bases left between them. The CDR3 runs to 17 residues. Per germline, CDR1 SGDLS and CDR2 YYNGEE. CDR3 DNA: TGTGCCAGCAGCGTCGCGGGTGATGACTTGATAAGGGAGGGAGCTTTCTTT. Translating gives CASSVAGDDLIREGAFF.

The J gene is TRBJ2-5, the V gene TRBV5-8; 9 bases agree with TRBD1. From germline, CDR1 is SGHTS and CDR2 YDEGEE. The CDR3 sequence is 16 residues long. V trimming: 1 base; J trimming: 3 bases; junction bases outside the gene matches: 7. For the CDR3, the DNA is TGTGCCAGCAGCTTGTGGACAGGGGTAGGGGAAGAGACCCAGTACTTC. It encodes CASSLWTGVGEETQYF.

The chain combines TRBV6-7 with TRBJ2-1; 9 bases line up with TRBD2. TRBV6-7 is labeled an ORF, and its function is uncertain. The CDR3 spans 16 residues. V was clipped by 0 bases and J by 5 bases; unmatched bases: 5. The CDR3 is CASSYSMREGNNEQFF. As DNA, the CDR3 is TGTGCCAGCAGTTACTCCATGCGGGAGGGAAACAATGAGCAGTTCTTC.

The chain combines TRBV15 with TRBJ1-6; D not certain. The germline V gene encodes CDR1 LNHNV and CDR2 YYDKDF (reference sequence). The CDR3 extends over 16 amino acids. Trimming left V 1 base short and J 7 bases short, with 14 bases between. Written as DNA, the CDR3 is TGTGCCACCAGCAGAGGATATGCGGGGTCGAATTCACCCCTCCACTTT. It is translated as CATSRGYAGSNSPLHF.

The chain uses TRBV7-3 and TRBJ1-1; D not resolved. CDR1 is SGHTA and CDR2 is FQGTGA in the germline V gene. Between the trimmed V and J ends, which lost 4 bases and 3 bases, there was a span of 9 bases. This CDR3 comprises 13 residues. The CDR3 region is CASSSSGDTEAFF. The CDR3 bases are TGTGCCAGCAGCTCCTCAGGTGACACTGAAGCTTTCTTT.

The rearrangement uses TRBV5-4 and TRBJ2-7, with D perhaps TRBD2 (6 bases). The CDR3 runs 15 residues. Germline assignment: CDR1 SGHNT and CDR2 YYREEE (reference sequence). V lost 0 bases and J 2 bases, leaving 12 bases between the germline ends. The CDR3 reads CASSLGGGTPYEQYF. The CDR3 DNA is TGTGCCAGCAGCTTGGGTGGCGGGACCCCCTACGAGCAGTACTTC. The full variable domain, rest sourced from reference TRBV5-4 and TRBJ2-7, is ETGVTQSPTHLIKTRGQQVTLRCSSQSGHNTVSWYQQALGQGPQFIFQYYREEENGRGNFPPRFSGLQFPNYSSELNVNALELDDSALYLCASSLGGGTPYEQYFGPGTRLTVT.

The CDR3 spells CASSQDRDKDRGNIQYF. The CDR3 DNA follows: TGCGCCAGCAGCCAAGATCGAGATAAAGACAGGGGGAACATTCAGTACTTC. The chain has TRBV4-1 and TRBJ2-4; TRBD1 agrees at 9 bases. Germline loops: CDR1 MGHRA, CDR2 YSYEKL. With 0 bases clipped from V and 7 bases from J, the junction kept 10 bases outside the gene matches. The length of the CDR3 is 17 residues.

The sample holds one count of this clone. The chain combines TRBV6-1 with TRBJ2-7, with D perhaps TRBD1 (6 bases). V was shortened by 6 bases and J by 4 bases, with 16 bases between the two germline ends. The CDR3 consists of 14 residues. The germline gives CDR1 MNHNS, CDR2 SASEGT. CDR3 region: CASSPPGTPYEQYF. DNA of the CDR3: TGTGCCAGCAGCCCACCCGGGACACCATACGAGCAGTACTTC.

This clone was observed a handful of times. The V call is TRBV14, the J call TRBJ2-1; 8 bases map to TRBD1. After removal of 4 bases from V and 0 bases from J, the junction contained 2 bases not matched to a gene. From germline, CDR1 is SGHDN and CDR2 FVKESK. The CDR3 length is 15 residues. The CDR3 is CASSRGQVSYNEQFF. CDR3 DNA: TGTGCCAGCAGCCGGGGACAGGTCTCCTACAATGAGCAGTTCTTC. The whole variable domain, remainder taken from reference TRBV14 and TRBJ2-1, is EAGVTQFPSHSVIEKGQTVTLRCDPISGHDNLYWYRRVMGKEIKFLLHFVKESKQDESGMPNNRFLAERTGGTYSTLKVQPAELEDSGVYFCASSRGQVSYNEQFFGPGTRLTVL.

The V call is TRBV6-5, the J call TRBJ2-7, with 8 bases identical to TRBD1. Germline assignment: CDR1 MNHEY and CDR2 SVGAGI. This CDR3 region has 14 residues. Trimming at V came to 6 bases and at J to 3 bases, leaving 7 bases not matched to a gene. The CDR3 spells CASSTGTGHYEQYF. The CDR3 nucleotides read TGTGCCAGCAGCACCGGGACAGGACACTACGAGCAGTACTTC.

V gene TRBV14 combines with J gene TRBJ2-7; 7 nucleotides agree with TRBD2. The ends lost 1 base at V and 4 bases at J; junction bases unmatched: 7. This CDR3 has 15 residues. The germline V gene encodes CDR1 SGHDN and CDR2 FVKESK. CDR3 region: CASSQGGGSAYEQYF. The DNA for the CDR3 is TGTGCCAGCAGCCAAGGGGGCGGGAGCGCATACGAGCAGTACTTC.

The chain is built from TRBV18 and TRBJ2-3; D is undetermined. The V gene's germline CDR1 is KGHSH and CDR2 LQKENI. Trimming stripped 4 bases from V and 1 base from J, with 9 bases between. The CDR3 is 14 amino acids. CDR3 residues: CASSRVTGTDTQYF. The CDR3 DNA reads TGTGCCAGCTCACGGGTCACAGGCACAGATACGCAGTATTTT.

J is TRBJ1-3 and V is TRBV11-2; D is unclear. CDR1 and CDR2 (germline): SGHAT, FQNNGV. Trimming stripped 5 bases from V and 6 bases from J, with 11 bases between. The CDR3 loop spans 13 amino acids. The CDR3 DNA follows: TGTGCCAGCAGCACCAACCGAGCAAACACCATATATTTT. This codes for CASSTNRANTIYF.